This is a list of T cell receptor beta chains from one sample in a study of T cell changes during pregnancy in multiple sclerosis. The assay was immunoSEQ multiplex PCR, and TCRdb's table has in-frame clones only and misses some. In the table there are 35,000 to 50,000 clones, 85% to 90% of which are singletons. The starting material was peripheral blood, obtained in the second trimester of pregnancy. These receptors originate from a female donor in good health, enrolled as a control in a pregnancy study. Each CDR3 is given with its conserved first and last residue. The D gene is left open where the match is weak. Where a row states a size, it is once, few, many or the class of an expanded clone; other rows omit it.

V	D	size	length	J	CDR3	DNA
TRBV19	NA	NA	13	TRBJ1-1	CASSILDKSEAFF	TGTGCCAGTAGTATATTGGACAAGTCTGAAGCTTTCTTT
TRBV7-2	TRBD1	NA	14	TRBJ1-1	CASSLTGASTEAFF	TGTGCCAGCAGCTTAACAGGGGCAAGCACTGAAGCTTTCTTT
TRBV6-5	TRBD1	NA	15	TRBJ2-5	CASSYSWDSQETQYF	TGTGCCAGCAGTTACTCGTGGGACAGCCAAGAGACCCAGTACTTC
TRBV2	TRBD1	NA	14	TRBJ1-2	CASRVTGVEGGYTF	TGTGCCAGCAGGGTTACAGGGGTAGAGGGGGGCTACACCTTC
TRBV6-5	NA	NA	16	TRBJ1-1	CASSYRTVGKNTEAFF	TGTGCCAGCAGTTACCGGACAGTCGGGAAAAACACTGAAGCTTTCTTT
TRBV19	NA	NA	16	TRBJ1-1	CASSIGIQVMNTEAFF	TGTGCCAGTAGTATAGGTATACAGGTGATGAACACTGAAGCTTTCTTT
TRBV4-1	NA	few	14	TRBJ2-7	CASSQGTSTYEQYF	TGCGCCAGCAGCCAAGGGACATCCACCTACGAGCAGTACTTC
TRBV27	TRBD1	NA	14	TRBJ1-2	CASSLGTGYDGYTF	TGTGCCAGCAGTTTAGGGACAGGGTATGATGGCTACACCTTC
TRBV5-6	NA	NA	14	TRBJ1-4	CASSLRGKNEKLFF	TGTGCCAGCAGCTTAAGGGGGAAGAATGAAAAACTGTTTTTT
TRBV19	TRBD1	medium-sized	14	TRBJ1-5	CASSKDRGNQPQHF	TGTGCCAGTAGTAAGGACAGGGGCAATCAGCCCCAGCATTTT
TRBV9	NA	once	14	TRBJ2-5	CASSPFGRGETQYF	TGTGCCAGCAGCCCCTTTGGGAGGGGGGAGACCCAGTACTTC
TRBV5-1	TRBD1	NA	18	TRBJ2-1	CASSLQTYRGLGGNEQFF	TGCGCCAGCAGCTTGCAGACCTACAGGGGGCTTGGGGGCAATGAGCAGTTCTTC
TRBV30	TRBD1	NA	15	TRBJ1-2	CAWRGDRVRGYGYTF	TGTGCCTGGCGGGGCGACAGGGTCCGTGGCTATGGCTACACCTTC
TRBV4-3	NA	NA	13	TRBJ2-3	CASSREEADTQYF	TGCGCCAGCAGCCGAGAAGAGGCAGATACGCAGTATTTT
TRBV5-1	TRBD1	NA	15	TRBJ1-1	CASSSQTGGHTEAFF	TGCGCCAGCAGCTCCCAGACAGGGGGGCACACTGAAGCTTTCTTT
TRBV27	TRBD1	NA	15	TRBJ1-5	CASKTGQGVWQPQHF	TGTGCCAGCAAAACGGGACAGGGGGTCTGGCAGCCCCAGCATTTT
TRBV9	TRBD1	NA	15	TRBJ2-5	CASSPGTASGETQYF	TGTGCCAGCAGCCCTGGGACAGCCTCGGGCGAGACCCAGTACTTC
TRBV27	TRBD2	NA	13	TRBJ2-1	CASSFGTSGEQFF	TGTGCCAGCAGTTTCGGGACTAGCGGGGAGCAGTTCTTC
TRBV5-6	NA	once	14	TRBJ1-5	CASSLGQSNQPQHF	TGTGCCAGCAGCTTGGGGCAGAGCAATCAGCCCCAGCATTTT
TRBV27	TRBD2	NA	16	TRBJ2-5	CASSLWDSGRMETQYF	TGTGCCAGCAGTTTATGGGATAGCGGGAGAATGGAGACCCAGTACTTC
TRBV9	TRBD2	once	16	TRBJ2-5	CASSVDHRGLVAAQYF	TGTGCCAGCAGCGTAGACCATCGGGGACTAGTGGCGGCCCAGTACTTC
TRBV7-2	NA	NA	14	TRBJ2-7	CASSPRVGYYEQYF	TGTGCCAGCAGCCCCAGGGTTGGTTACTACGAGCAGTACTTC
TRBV19	NA	NA	15	TRBJ1-3	CASGSTASSGNTIYF	TGTGCCAGTGGGTCGACAGCCAGCTCTGGAAACACCATATATTTT
TRBV19	NA	NA	18	TRBJ1-4	CASSPKLIIAATNEKLFF	TGTGCCAGTAGTCCGAAATTGATTATAGCAGCGACTAATGAAAAACTGTTTTTT
TRBV10-3	NA	NA	14	TRBJ2-1	CAIRFSVIYNEQFF	TGTGCCATCAGATTTAGCGTGATATACAATGAGCAGTTCTTC
TRBV7-2	TRBD2	NA	16	TRBJ2-7	CASSLGAGGTSYEQYF	TGTGCCAGCAGCTTAGGAGCGGGAGGGACCTCCTACGAGCAGTACTTC
TRBV5-1	NA	NA	15	TRBJ1-1	CASSLSGTTNTEAFF	TGCGCCAGCAGCCTAAGCGGGACAACGAACACTGAAGCTTTCTTT
TRBV27	TRBD2	NA	16	TRBJ2-3	CASSLLASGSENTQYF	TGTGCCAGCAGTTTATTGGCTAGCGGGAGCGAAAATACGCAGTATTTT
TRBV27	NA	NA	14	TRBJ1-2	CASSSTAGLYGYTF	TGTGCCAGCAGTTCCACGGCAGGACTCTATGGCTACACCTTC
TRBV6-6	NA	once	14	TRBJ2-2	CASSWEAGTGELFF	TGTGCCAGCAGTTGGGAAGCGGGCACCGGGGAGCTGTTTTTT
TRBV11-2	NA	NA	14	TRBJ2-2	CASSPGEYAGELFF	TGTGCCAGCAGTCCAGGGGAATATGCCGGGGAGCTGTTTTTT
TRBV18	TRBD2	NA	14	TRBJ2-7	CASSPRREGNEQYF	TGTGCCAGCTCACCAAGGCGGGAGGGCAACGAGCAGTACTTC
TRBV30	NA	NA	13	TRBJ2-7	CAWSVTQYYEQYF	TGTGCCTGGAGTGTTACGCAGTACTACGAGCAGTACTTC